The sequence of this T cell receptor (beta chain) was determined in a study of radiation and T cells in renal cell carcinoma. Study observations and caveats: No pretreatment tumor biopsies were available for baseline clonotypes. In blood, top tumor clones expanded by 2 weeks, shrinking by 4.

Only in-frame clones appear in the TCRdb table, and some are missing; sequencing was by immunoSEQ multiplex PCR. The data contain over 85,000 clones, approximately 80% of them singletons. On this clone itself: The target antigen is unknown.

Time point meaning: blood 4 weeks post-SBRT, at nephrectomy. Treatment meaning: 15 Gy SBRT to primary tumor, nephrectomy 4 weeks later. The patient's renal cell carcinoma had clear cell pathology. V was pared by 0 bases and J by 4 bases, with 7 bases between. Germline CDR1 is SGHRS and CDR2 is YFSETQ. The CDR3 sequence is 13 residues long. The sequencing used blood, collected from a patient whose treatment included radiotherapy and nephrectomy. The source of this sequence is a man aged 45 to 65 with renal cell carcinoma. The chain couples TRBV5-1 to TRBJ1-2; no reliable D call. The CDR3 spells CASSLDPVYGYTF. CDR3 nucleotides: TGCGCCAGCAGCTTGGATCCAGTCTATGGCTACACCTTC.